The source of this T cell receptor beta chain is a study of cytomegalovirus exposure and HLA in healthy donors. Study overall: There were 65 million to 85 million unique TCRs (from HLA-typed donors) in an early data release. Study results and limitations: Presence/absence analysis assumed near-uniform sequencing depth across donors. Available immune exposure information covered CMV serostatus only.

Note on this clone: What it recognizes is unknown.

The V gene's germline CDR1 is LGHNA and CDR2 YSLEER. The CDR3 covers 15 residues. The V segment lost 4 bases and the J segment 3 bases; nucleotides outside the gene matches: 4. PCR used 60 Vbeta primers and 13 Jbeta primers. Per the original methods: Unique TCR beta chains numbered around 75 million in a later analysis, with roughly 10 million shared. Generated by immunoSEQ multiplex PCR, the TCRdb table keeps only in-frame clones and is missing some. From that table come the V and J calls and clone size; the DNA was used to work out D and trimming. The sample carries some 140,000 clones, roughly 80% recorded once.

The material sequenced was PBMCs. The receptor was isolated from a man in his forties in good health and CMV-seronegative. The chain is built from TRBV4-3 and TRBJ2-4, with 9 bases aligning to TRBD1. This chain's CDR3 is CASSPQGADKNIQYF. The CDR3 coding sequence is TGCGCCAGCAGCCCACAGGGGGCGGACAAAAACATTCAGTACTTC.